The TCR beta chain under discussion was sequenced for a study of blood T cell repertoires in COVID-19. Study-wide background: PBMCs, B-cell-depleted T cells, or T cells were the source of the cDNA or gDNA that made up the material.

Using immunoSEQ multiplex PCR, the repertoire was profiled, and TCRdb retains in-frame clones only, with some absent. Counted here are 150,000 or so clones, roughly 89% occurring once; the ten biggest clones make up 2.5% to 3%. The junction had 14 bases not matched to a gene; V was cut back by 5 bases and J by 2 bases. CDR3 length: 18 amino acids. Germline CDR1 MNHEY, CDR2 SMNVEV (reference sequence). The rearrangement links TRBV27 to TRBJ2-7; the match to TRBD2 covers 11 bases. Sequenced sample: peripheral blood. This TCR was sampled from a man between 60 and 70 years old with active or convalescent COVID-19. The CDR3 loop is CASSKSASLAGGTYEQYF. The CDR3 region has the DNA TGTGCCAGCAGTAAATCAGCCTCCCTAGCGGGAGGCACCTACGAGCAGTACTTC.